This T cell receptor (beta chain) was documented in a study of T cell changes during pregnancy in multiple sclerosis. Trimming removed 4 bases from V and 8 bases from J, with 9 bases in between. Germline assignment: CDR1 SGHNT and CDR2 YYREEE (reference sequence). The CDR3 length is 11 residues. The repertoire was sequenced with immunoSEQ multiplex PCR; TCRdb's copy has only in-frame clones and lacks some. The sample comprises around 34,000 clones, 90% of which are singletons, and roughly 4.8% rests with the top ten. The clonotype comes from a female donor with multiple sclerosis, enrolled in a pregnancy study. This chain uses TRBV5-4 with TRBJ1-2; the D is unclear. Material: CD8+ T cells from peripheral blood mononuclear cells, obtained after pregnancy. CDR3 nucleotides: TGTGCCAGCAGCCCCCCCTTAGGCTACACCTTC. Translated: CASSPPLGYTF. Variable domain in full (rest from reference TRBV5-4 and TRBJ1-2): ETGVTQSPTHLIKTRGQQVTLRCSSQSGHNTVSWYQQALGQGPQFIFQYYREEENGRGNFPPRFSGLQFPNYSSELNVNALELDDSALYLCASSPPLGYTFGSGTRLTVV.